This T cell receptor beta chain was sequenced for a study of blood T cell repertoires in COVID-19. Original handling: By means of reference gene primer amplification, nucleated cell counts were estimated. Assay: immunoSEQ multiplex PCR; the TCRdb copy retains only in-frame clones and omits some. The V and J calls and clone size come from that table; D and trimming were worked out from the DNA. The sample has roughly 60,000 clones; approximately 84% are singletons. Between the trimmed V and J ends, which lost 3 bases and 3 bases, there was a span of 7 bases. This CDR3 spans 13 amino acids. The germline CDR1 and CDR2 sequences are SGDLS and YYNGEE.

The chain recombines TRBV9 with TRBJ1-5; maybe TRBD1 (5 bases). The receptor's source is a man aged 55 to 69 with acute or convalescent COVID-19. Input material: peripheral blood. CDR3 in amino acids: CASSGGLNQPQHF. The CDR3 DNA follows: TGTGCCAGCAGCGGGGGCCTCAATCAGCCCCAGCATTTT.